This TCR beta chain came from a study of T cell responses to AZD1222 COVID-19 vaccine. The count of this clone is one. Other DNA variants within this sample encode the same CDR3. Sequencing was performed with immunoSEQ multiplex PCR; in TCRdb, only in-frame clones are kept and a portion is missing. The sample holds some 150,000 clones, 90% to 95% seen once. CDR1 is SGHTA and CDR2 is FQGNSA in the germline V gene. This CDR3 is built from 13 residues. V lost 3 bases, J lost 0 bases, and 4 bases lay in between. The chain is built from TRBV7-2 and TRBJ2-3; D is unresolved. The sample was peripheral blood, taken on day 0 of AZD1222 vaccination. This TCR derives from an adult in good health. CDR3 nucleotides: TGTGCCAGCAGCTTGGCTAGCACAGATACGCAGTATTTT. This encodes CASSLASTDTQYF.